The present TCR beta chain was sequenced within a study of OX40 agonist ivuxolimab in advanced cancers. Data came from immunoSEQ multiplex PCR; TCRdb stores just in-frame clones and leaves some out. The table shows around 65,000 clones, with roughly 90% occurring only once. On this clone itself: The antigen is undetermined.

V was cut by 3 bases and J by 2 bases, with 4 bases left in between. The CDR3 sequence is 12 residues long. The germline V gene encodes CDR1 PRHDT and CDR2 FYEKMQ (reference sequence). Study findings and constraints: At 0.1 to 3.0 mg/kg and by week 6, CD4+ and CD8+ T cells in the blood had expanded clonally.

Anyone with autoimmune disease history or systemic immunosuppression was excluded. Specimen: CD4+ or CD8+ T cells sorted from blood, collected in a trial of the OX40 agonist ivuxolimab. J is TRBJ2-5 and V is TRBV13, with no clear D. The clonotype was recovered from an adult with an advanced solid tumor such as melanoma, head and neck, liver or kidney cancer. CDR3 bases: TGTGCCAGCAGCTTGGCTCAAGAGACCCAGTACTTC. Translation: CASSLAQETQYF.